This T cell receptor beta chain emerged from a study of blood T cells in healthy people across ages. General study findings and limits: In these data, TCR beta diversity tracked strongly with naive T cell percentage. Age showed a roughly linear inverse relationship with TCR beta diversity per million T cells.

This clonotype was seen a few times. Its target is unknown. The use of a sample-barcoded 5' primer and a J-beta primer mix characterized a second PCR of about 7 to 12 cycles. A template-switch adaptor with 12 random nucleotides tagged each cDNA molecule. Each CDR3 protein gets one entry after TCRdb re-called the 5' RACE reads with MiXCR. The data hold more than 650,000 distinct CDR3 sequences, with about 55% observed a single time. Unmatched junction bases numbered 7, after V lost 1 base and J lost 2 bases. The CDR3 loop spans 16 amino acids. Germline values: CDR1 SGHAT, CDR2 FQNNGV. The V call is TRBV11-2, the J call TRBJ2-7; 8 bases map to TRBD2. The sequence came from an elderly man in good health. The sample taken for sequencing was blood. The CDR3: CASSLVWREATYEQYF. CDR3 DNA: TGTGCCAGCAGCTTAGTTTGGCGGGAGGCCACCTACGAGCAGTACTTC.